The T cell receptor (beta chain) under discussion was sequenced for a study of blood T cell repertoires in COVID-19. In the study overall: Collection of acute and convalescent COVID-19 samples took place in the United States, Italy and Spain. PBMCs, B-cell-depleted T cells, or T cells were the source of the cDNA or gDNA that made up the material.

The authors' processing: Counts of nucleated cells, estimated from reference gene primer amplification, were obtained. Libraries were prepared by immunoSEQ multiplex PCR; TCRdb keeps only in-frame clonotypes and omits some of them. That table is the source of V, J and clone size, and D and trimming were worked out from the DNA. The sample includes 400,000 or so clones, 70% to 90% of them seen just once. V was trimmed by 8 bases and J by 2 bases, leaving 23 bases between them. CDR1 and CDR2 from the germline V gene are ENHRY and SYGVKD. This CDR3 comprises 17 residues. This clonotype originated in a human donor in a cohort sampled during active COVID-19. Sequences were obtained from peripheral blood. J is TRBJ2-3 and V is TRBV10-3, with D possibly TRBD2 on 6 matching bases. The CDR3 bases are TGTGCCATCGGACTCCCGGGACTCCTATCCCCCACAGATACGCAGTATTTT. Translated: CAIGLPGLLSPTDTQYF.